Presented here are 15 T cell receptor beta chains from one specimen sequenced in a study of blood T cell repertoires in COVID-19. The table came from immunoSEQ multiplex PCR; TCRdb's copy has only in-frame clones and leaves some out. Found here are over 85,000 clones, 80% to 95% of them singletons; the top ten hold 3.5% to 4.5%. Source material: peripheral blood. The receptor set was obtained from a man younger than 35 with acute or convalescent COVID-19.

The CDR3 nucleotides read TGTGCCAGTAGCCGACCTGGTACGATCTATGGCTACACCTTC. It yields the protein CASSRPGTIYGYTF. The V gene is TRBV6-5, the J gene TRBJ1-2; the D is unclear. V was trimmed by 9 bases and J by 4 bases, leaving 18 bases between them. The CDR3 length is 14 residues. The V gene's germline CDR1 is MNHEY and CDR2 SVGAGI.

This clone was counted once. At the DNA level, this CDR3 is encoded by other sequences in the same sample as well. The J gene is TRBJ2-2, the V gene TRBV7-9; 8 bases are shared with TRBD1. From germline, CDR1 is SEHNR and CDR2 FQNEAQ (reference sequence). Unmatched junction bases numbered 6, after V lost 6 bases and J lost 3 bases. The CDR3 runs 15 residues. As DNA, the CDR3 is TGTGCCAGCAGTCTTCCAGGGGGCGACACCGGGGAGCTGTTTTTT. Protein: CASSLPGGDTGELFF.

The gene calls are TRBV2 and TRBJ1-6; the D is unclear. CDR1 and CDR2 from the germline V gene are SNHLY and FYNNEI. Deletions cut 8 bases from V and 10 bases from J, with 18 bases between. The CDR3 is 14 residues long. The DNA for the CDR3 is TGTGCCAGCCAAAGAGGTGAAGGAGGGTCACCCCTCCACTTT. Its translation is CASQRGEGGSPLHF. The full variable domain, rest sourced from reference TRBV2 and TRBJ1-6, is EPEVTQTPSHQVTQMGQEVILRCVPISNHLYFYWYRQILGQKVEFLVSFYNNEISEKSEIFDDQFSVERPDGSNFTLKIRSTKLEDSAMYFCASQRGEGGSPLHFGNGTRLTVT.

The gene calls are TRBV27 and TRBJ2-1; 10 bases match TRBD2. The junction had 11 bases not matched to a gene; V was cut back by 3 bases and J by 12 bases. Germline V lookup: CDR1 MNHEY, CDR2 SMNVEV (reference sequence). This CDR3 region has 15 residues. The chain's CDR3 is CASSFSGGPDTGQFF. The CDR3 nucleotides are TGTGCCAGCAGTTTTAGCGGGGGGCCCGACACGGGGCAGTTCTTC.

The gene calls are TRBV2 and TRBJ1-4; possibly TRBD1 for D (6 bases). Trimming stripped 1 base from V and 0 bases from J, with 9 bases between. The CDR3 is 16 residues long. CDR1 SNHLY and CDR2 FYNNEI come from the germline V gene. The CDR3 coding sequence is TGTGCCAGCAGTGAAGACAGGGCTGCAACTAATGAAAAACTGTTTTTT. It codes for CASSEDRAATNEKLFF.

The chain links TRBV30 to TRBJ1-1, with D maybe TRBD1 (6 bases). Germline CDR1 is GTSNPN and CDR2 is SVGIG (reference sequence). The CDR3 contains 13 residues. Between the trimmed V and J ends, which lost 3 bases and 2 bases, there was a span of 10 bases. CDR3 residues: CAWSGTTNTEAFF. The CDR3, as DNA: TGTGCCTGGAGCGGGACAACCAACACTGAAGCTTTCTTT.

In its sample, this clone was seen once. The chain joins TRBV7-9 to TRBJ1-2; 9 nucleotides agree with TRBD1. CDR1 is SEHNR, CDR2 FQNEAQ, per germline (reference sequence). CDR3 length: 14 amino acids. J was trimmed by 5 bases and V by 5 bases; bases with no gene match: 6. In DNA form, the CDR3 reads TGTGCCAGCAGCCAATCCGGGACAGGGTATGGCTACACCTTC. Amino acid sequence: CASSQSGTGYGYTF.

This rearrangement joins TRBV9 to TRBJ1-3; no firm D call. This CDR3 comprises 15 residues. CDR1 is SGDLS, CDR2 YYNGEE, per germline. V lost 0 bases and J 3 bases, leaving 10 bases between the germline ends. The CDR3 region has the DNA TGTGCCAGCAGCGTAGGAGGGAATGGTGGAAACACCATATATTTT. Protein product: CASSVGGNGGNTIYF. Full variable domain (rest looked up from reference TRBV9 and TRBJ1-3): DSGVTQTPKHLITATGQRVTLRCSPRSGDLSVYWYQQSLDQGLQFLIQYYNGEERAKGNILERFSAQQFPDLHSELNLSSLELGDSALYFCASSVGGNGGNTIYFGEGSWLTVV.

The chain has TRBV19 and TRBJ1-1; D may be TRBD1 (5 bases). CDR3 size: 15 residues. V was shortened by 5 bases and J by 1 base, with 14 bases between the two germline ends. Per the germline V gene, CDR1 is LNHDA and CDR2 is SQIVND (reference sequence). The CDR3 nucleotides are TGTGCCAGTAGTCCTTGGGGCAGCTCGAACACTGAAGCTTTCTTT. Protein sequence: CASSPWGSSNTEAFF.

The V and J genes are TRBV15 and TRBJ2-7; 10 bases align to TRBD2. The CDR3 length is 22 residues. Germline V lookup: CDR1 LNHNV, CDR2 YYDKDF (reference sequence). The V segment lost 4 bases and the J segment 0 bases; nucleotides outside the gene matches: 24. The CDR3: CATSTSGAAGTPIAGGSYEQYF. The CDR3, as DNA: TGTGCCACCAGCACGAGTGGGGCCGCGGGGACACCAATAGCGGGGGGCTCCTACGAGCAGTACTTC.

CDR3 DNA: TGTGCCAGCAGCTTACAGGGCTACACTGAAGCTTTCTTT. Residues: CASSLQGYTEAFF. The rearrangement links TRBV7-2 to TRBJ1-1; the D gene is possibly TRBD1 (5 bases). Trimming took off 2 bases at V and 3 bases at J, with 7 bases between the two ends. CDR3 length: 13 amino acids. Germline assignment: CDR1 SGHTA and CDR2 FQGNSA.

V is TRBV18 and J is TRBJ1-2; TRBD1 agrees at 8 bases. The germline V gene has CDR1 KGHSH and CDR2 LQKENI. There are 15 residues in the CDR3. The V gene end was trimmed by 3 bases and the J gene end by 7 bases; junction bases not matched to a gene: 10. The CDR3, as DNA: TGTGCCAGCTCACCCCTCGGACAGGGAGAGGGTGGCTACACCTTC. It encodes CASSPLGQGEGGYTF.

This chain uses TRBV19 with TRBJ2-7, with D tentatively TRBD1 (6 bases). The germline gives CDR1 LNHDA, CDR2 SQIVND (reference sequence). V gave up 5 bases and J gave up 2 bases, with 25 bases separating them. The length of the CDR3 is 18 residues. Written as DNA, the CDR3 is TGTGCCAGTAGTGGATCAGGAGAATTGGACAGCTTAGCCTACGAGCAGTACTTC. Translating gives CASSGSGELDSLAYEQYF. Full variable domain (rest looked up from reference TRBV19 and TRBJ2-7): DGGITQSPKYLFRKEGQNVTLSCEQNLNHDAMYWYRQDPGQGLRLIYYSQIVNDFQKGDIAEGYSVSREKKESFPLTVTSAQKNPTAFYLCASSGSGELDSLAYEQYFGPGTRLTVT.

The count of this clone is one. The gene calls are TRBV4-2 and TRBJ2-4; 8 bases are a match to TRBD1. The CDR3 is 16 amino acids. Germline assignment: CDR1 LGHNA and CDR2 YNFKEQ. Germline trimming cut 0 bases from V and 8 bases from J; bases unmatched to any gene: 9. The CDR3 spells CASSQDMTGEIDIQYF. In nucleotides, the CDR3 is TGTGCCAGCAGCCAAGATATGACAGGGGAAATTGACATTCAGTACTTC.

This clone was recorded a few times. The rearrangement uses TRBV19 and TRBJ1-6; tentative D call: TRBD1 (5 bases). This CDR3 region has 14 residues. Between the trimmed V and J ends, which lost 6 bases and 7 bases, there was a span of 13 bases. Germline CDR1 reads LNHDA; CDR2 reads SQIVND (reference sequence). CDR3 in DNA: TGTGCCAGTAGCGGGCAGGGTGAAAATTCACCCCTCCACTTT. Translated: CASSGQGENSPLHF.